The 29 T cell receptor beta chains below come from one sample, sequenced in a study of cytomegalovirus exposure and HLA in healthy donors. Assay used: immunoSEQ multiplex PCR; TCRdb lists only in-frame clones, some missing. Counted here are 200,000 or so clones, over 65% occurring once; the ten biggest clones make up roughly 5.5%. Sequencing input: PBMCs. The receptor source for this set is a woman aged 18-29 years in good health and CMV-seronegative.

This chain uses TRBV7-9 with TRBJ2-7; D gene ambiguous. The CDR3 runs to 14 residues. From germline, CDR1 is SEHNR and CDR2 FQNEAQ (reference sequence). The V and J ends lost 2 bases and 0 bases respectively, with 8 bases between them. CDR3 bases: TGTGCCAGCAGCTTAAGCCAGGCCTCCTACGAGCAGTACTTC. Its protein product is CASSLSQASYEQYF. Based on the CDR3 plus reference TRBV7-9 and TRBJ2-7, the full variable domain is DTGVSQNPRHKITKRGQNVTFRCDPISEHNRLYWYRQTLGQGPEFLTYFQNEAQLEKSRLLSDRFSAERPKGSFSTLEIQRTEQGDSAMYLCASSLSQASYEQYFGPGTRLTVT.

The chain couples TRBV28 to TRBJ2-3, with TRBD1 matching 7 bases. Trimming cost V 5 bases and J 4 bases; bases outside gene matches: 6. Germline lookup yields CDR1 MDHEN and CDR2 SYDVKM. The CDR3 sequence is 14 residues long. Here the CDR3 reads CASSTPTGPDTQYF. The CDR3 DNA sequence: TGTGCCAGCAGTACCCCGACAGGGCCAGATACGCAGTATTTT.

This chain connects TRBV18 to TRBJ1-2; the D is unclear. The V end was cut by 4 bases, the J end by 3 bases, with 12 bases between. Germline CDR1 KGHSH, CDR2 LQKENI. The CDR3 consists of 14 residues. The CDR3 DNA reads TGTGCCAGCTCACAGGACGGGATTTACTATGGCTACACCTTC. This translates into CASSQDGIYYGYTF.

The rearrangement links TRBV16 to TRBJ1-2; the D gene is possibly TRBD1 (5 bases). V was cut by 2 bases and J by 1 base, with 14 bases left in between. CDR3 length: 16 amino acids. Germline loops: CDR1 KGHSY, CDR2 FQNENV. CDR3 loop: CASSQETDHINYGYTF. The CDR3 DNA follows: TGTGCCAGCAGCCAAGAGACAGATCACATTAACTATGGCTACACCTTC.

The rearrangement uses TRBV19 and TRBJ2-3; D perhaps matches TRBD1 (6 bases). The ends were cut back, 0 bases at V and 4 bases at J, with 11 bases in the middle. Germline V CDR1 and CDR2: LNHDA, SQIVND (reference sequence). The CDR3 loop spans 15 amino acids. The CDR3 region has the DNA TGTGCCAGTAGTATAGAGTGGGGGCGAGCAGATACGCAGTATTTT. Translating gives CASSIEWGRADTQYF.

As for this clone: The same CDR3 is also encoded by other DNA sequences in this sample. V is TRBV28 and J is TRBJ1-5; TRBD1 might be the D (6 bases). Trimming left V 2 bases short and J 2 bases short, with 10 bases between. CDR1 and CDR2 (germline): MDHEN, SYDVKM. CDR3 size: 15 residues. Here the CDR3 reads CASSLRGRGNQPQHF. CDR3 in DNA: TGTGCCAGCAGTTTACGGGGGCGAGGCAATCAGCCCCAGCATTTT. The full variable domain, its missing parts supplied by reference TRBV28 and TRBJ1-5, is DVKVTQSSRYLVKRTGEKVFLECVQDMDHENMFWYRQDPGLGLRLIYFSYDVKMKEKGDIPEGYSVSREKKERFSLILESASTNQTSMYLCASSLRGRGNQPQHFGDGTRLSIL.

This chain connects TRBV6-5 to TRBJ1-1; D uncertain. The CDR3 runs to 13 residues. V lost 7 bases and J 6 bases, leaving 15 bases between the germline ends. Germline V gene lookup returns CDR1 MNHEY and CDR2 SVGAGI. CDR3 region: CASTDRIRAEAFF. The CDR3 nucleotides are TGTGCCAGCACCGACCGGATTAGGGCTGAAGCTTTCTTT.

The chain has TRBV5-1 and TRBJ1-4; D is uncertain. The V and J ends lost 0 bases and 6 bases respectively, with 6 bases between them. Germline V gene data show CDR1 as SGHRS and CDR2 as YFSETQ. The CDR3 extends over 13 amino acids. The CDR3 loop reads CASSLGPYEKLFF. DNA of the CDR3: TGCGCCAGCAGCTTGGGTCCATATGAAAAACTGTTTTTT.

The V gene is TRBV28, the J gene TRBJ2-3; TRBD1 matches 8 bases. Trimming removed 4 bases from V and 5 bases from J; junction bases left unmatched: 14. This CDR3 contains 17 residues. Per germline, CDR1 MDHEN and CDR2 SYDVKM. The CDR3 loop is CASSSYPSQGGIDTQYF. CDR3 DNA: TGTGCCAGCAGTTCCTATCCCTCACAGGGGGGTATAGATACGCAGTATTTT.

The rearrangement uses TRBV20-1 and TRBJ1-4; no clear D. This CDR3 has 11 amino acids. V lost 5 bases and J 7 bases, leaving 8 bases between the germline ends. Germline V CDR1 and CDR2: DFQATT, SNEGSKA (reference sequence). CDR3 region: CSAGSSEKLFF. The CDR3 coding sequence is TGCAGTGCTGGGTCGTCTGAAAAACTGTTTTTT.

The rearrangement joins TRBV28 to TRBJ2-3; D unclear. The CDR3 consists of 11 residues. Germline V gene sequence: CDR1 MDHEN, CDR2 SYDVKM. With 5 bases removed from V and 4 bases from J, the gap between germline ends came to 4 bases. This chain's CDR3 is CASSTPDTQYF. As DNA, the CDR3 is TGTGCCAGCAGTACTCCAGATACGCAGTATTTT.

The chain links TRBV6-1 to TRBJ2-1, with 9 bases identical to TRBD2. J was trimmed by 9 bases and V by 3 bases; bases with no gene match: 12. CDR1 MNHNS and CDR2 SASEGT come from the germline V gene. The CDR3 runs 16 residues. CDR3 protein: CASSDPIAGVLGEQFF. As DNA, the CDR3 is TGTGCCAGCAGTGACCCTATAGCGGGAGTCCTCGGTGAGCAGTTCTTC.

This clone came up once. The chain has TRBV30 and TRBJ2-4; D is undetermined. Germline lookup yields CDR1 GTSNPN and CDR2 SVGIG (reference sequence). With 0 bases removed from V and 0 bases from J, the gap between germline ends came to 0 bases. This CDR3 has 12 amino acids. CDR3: CAWSVAKNIQYF. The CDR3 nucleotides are TGTGCCTGGAGTGTAGCCAAAAACATTCAGTACTTC. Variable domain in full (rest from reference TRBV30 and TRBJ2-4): SQTIHQWPATLVQPVGSPLSLECTVEGTSNPNLYWYRQAAGRGLQLLFYSVGIGQISSEVPQNLSASRPQDRQFILSSKKLLLSDSGFYLCAWSVAKNIQYFGAGTRLSVL.

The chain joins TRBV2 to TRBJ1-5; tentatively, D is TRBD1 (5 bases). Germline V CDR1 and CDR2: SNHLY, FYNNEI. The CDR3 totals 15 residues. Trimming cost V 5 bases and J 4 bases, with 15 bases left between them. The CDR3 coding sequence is TGTGCCAGCAGTCCCGGGACCTCCAGTAATCAGCCCCAGCATTTT. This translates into CASSPGTSSNQPQHF.

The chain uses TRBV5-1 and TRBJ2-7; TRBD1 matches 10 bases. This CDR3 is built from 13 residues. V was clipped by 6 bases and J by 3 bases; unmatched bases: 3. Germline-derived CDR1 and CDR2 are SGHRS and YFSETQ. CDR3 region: CASTRDRGYEQYF. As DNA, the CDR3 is TGCGCCAGCACCCGGGACAGGGGCTACGAGCAGTACTTC.

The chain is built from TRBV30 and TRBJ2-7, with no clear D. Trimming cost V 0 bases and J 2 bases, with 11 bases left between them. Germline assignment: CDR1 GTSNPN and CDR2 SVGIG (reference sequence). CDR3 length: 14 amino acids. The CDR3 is CAWSVSGIAYEQYF. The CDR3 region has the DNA TGTGCCTGGAGTGTGAGTGGGATTGCCTACGAGCAGTACTTC.

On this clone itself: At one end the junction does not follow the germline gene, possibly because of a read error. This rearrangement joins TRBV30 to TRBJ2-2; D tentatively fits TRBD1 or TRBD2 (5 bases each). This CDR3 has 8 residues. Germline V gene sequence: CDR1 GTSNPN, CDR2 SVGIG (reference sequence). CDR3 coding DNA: TGTGCCTGGGGGGGGCTGTTTTTT. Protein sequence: CAWGGLFF.

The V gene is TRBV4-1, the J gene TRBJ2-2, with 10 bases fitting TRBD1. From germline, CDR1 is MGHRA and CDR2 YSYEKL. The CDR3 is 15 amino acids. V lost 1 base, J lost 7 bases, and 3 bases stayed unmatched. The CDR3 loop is CASSQGQGADGELFF. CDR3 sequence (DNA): TGCGCCAGCAGCCAAGGACAGGGGGCTGACGGGGAGCTGTTTTTT.

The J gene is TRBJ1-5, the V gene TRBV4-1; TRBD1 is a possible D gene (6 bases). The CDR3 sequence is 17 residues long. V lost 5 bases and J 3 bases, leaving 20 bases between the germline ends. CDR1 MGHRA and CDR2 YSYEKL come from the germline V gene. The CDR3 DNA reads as TGCGCCAGCAGCTCGAGTTATGCCAGGGGCTTCAATCAGCCCCAGCATTTT. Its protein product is CASSSSYARGFNQPQHF.

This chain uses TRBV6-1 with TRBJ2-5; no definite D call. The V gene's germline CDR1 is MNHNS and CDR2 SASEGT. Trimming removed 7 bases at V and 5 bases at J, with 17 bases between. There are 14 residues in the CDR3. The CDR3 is CASTLIKGSETQYF. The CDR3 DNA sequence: TGTGCCAGCACCTTGATAAAGGGATCGGAGACCCAGTACTTC.

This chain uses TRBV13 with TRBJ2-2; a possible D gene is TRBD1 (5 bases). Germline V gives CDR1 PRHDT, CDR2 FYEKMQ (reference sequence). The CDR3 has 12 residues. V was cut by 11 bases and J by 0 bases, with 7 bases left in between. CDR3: CAQGANTGELFF. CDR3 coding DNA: TGTGCCCAAGGGGCGAACACCGGGGAGCTGTTTTTT.

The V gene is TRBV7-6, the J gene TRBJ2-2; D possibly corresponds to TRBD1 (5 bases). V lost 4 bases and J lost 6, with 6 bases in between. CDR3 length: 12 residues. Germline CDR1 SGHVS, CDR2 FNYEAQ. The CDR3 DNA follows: TGTGCCAGCAGCTCAGGGTCCGGGGAGCTGTTTTTT. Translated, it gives CASSSGSGELFF.

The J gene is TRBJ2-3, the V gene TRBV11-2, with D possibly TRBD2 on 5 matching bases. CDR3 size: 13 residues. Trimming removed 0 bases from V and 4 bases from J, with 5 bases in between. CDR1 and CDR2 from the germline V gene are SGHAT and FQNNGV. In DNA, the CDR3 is TGTGCCAGCAGCTTAGAGCGGGCAGATACGCAGTATTTT. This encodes CASSLERADTQYF.

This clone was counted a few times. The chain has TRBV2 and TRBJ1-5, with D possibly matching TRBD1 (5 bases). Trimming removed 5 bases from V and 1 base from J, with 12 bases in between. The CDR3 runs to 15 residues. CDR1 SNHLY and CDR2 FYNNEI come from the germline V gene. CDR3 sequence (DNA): TGTGCCAGCAGTCGGGGCAGGCCAAGCAATCAGCCCCAGCATTTT. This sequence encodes CASSRGRPSNQPQHF.

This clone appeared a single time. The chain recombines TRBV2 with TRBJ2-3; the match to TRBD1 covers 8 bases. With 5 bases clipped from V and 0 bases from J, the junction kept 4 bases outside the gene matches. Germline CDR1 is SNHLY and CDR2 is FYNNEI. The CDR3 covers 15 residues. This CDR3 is CASSIRTGSTDTQYF. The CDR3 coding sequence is TGTGCCAGCAGTATACGGACAGGGAGCACAGATACGCAGTATTTT. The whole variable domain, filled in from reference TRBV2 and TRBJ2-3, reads EPEVTQTPSHQVTQMGQEVILRCVPISNHLYFYWYRQILGQKVEFLVSFYNNEISEKSEIFDDQFSVERPDGSNFTLKIRSTKLEDSAMYFCASSIRTGSTDTQYFGPGTRLTVL.

CDR3 nucleotide sequence: TGCGCCAGCAGCCCGATTACCGGACGGGGTGAGATCTACGAGCAGTACTTC. Amino acid sequence: CASSPITGRGEIYEQYF. The rearrangement joins TRBV4-1 to TRBJ2-7; possible D gene TRBD2, 5 bases. The germline V gene has CDR1 MGHRA and CDR2 YSYEKL. The CDR3 has 17 amino acids. Trimming shortened V by 4 bases and J by 3 bases, and 22 bases separated the two germline ends.

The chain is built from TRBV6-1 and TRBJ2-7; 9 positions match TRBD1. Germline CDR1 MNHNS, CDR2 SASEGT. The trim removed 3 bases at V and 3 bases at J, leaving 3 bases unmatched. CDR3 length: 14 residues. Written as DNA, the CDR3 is TGTGCCAGCAGTGAGGGACAGGGAGGCTACGAGCAGTACTTC. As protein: CASSEGQGGYEQYF.

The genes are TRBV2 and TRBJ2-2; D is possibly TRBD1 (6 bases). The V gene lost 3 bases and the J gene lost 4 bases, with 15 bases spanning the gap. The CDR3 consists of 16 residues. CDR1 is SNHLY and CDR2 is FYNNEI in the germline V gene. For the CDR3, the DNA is TGTGCCAGCAGTGATGTTAGGGAAGGGGGCACCGGGGAGCTGTTTTTT. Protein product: CASSDVREGGTGELFF.

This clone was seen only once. This chain's CDR3 is CASSLSGLTQRTEAFF. The CDR3 DNA follows: TGTGCCAGCAGTCTGTCAGGGCTCACCCAGCGGACTGAAGCTTTCTTT. The gene calls are TRBV28 and TRBJ1-1; the D gene is possibly TRBD1 (5 bases). V was pared by 5 bases and J by 5 bases, with 21 bases between. Germline values: CDR1 MDHEN, CDR2 SYDVKM. CDR3 length: 16 amino acids.